This T cell receptor (beta chain) was documented in a study of cytomegalovirus exposure and HLA in healthy donors. The method was immunoSEQ multiplex PCR; TCRdb's version includes in-frame clones alone and lacks a portion of them. The data show about 160,000 clones, 86% seen once. Study results and limitations: Specificity of a few CMV-associated chains for CMV antigens was verified in vitro. Using the classifier, cytomegalovirus status was reportedly diagnosed with high specificity and sensitivity. Researchers counted approximately 160 TCR beta chains as cytomegalovirus-associated.

The CDR3 runs to 13 residues. Germline-derived CDR1 and CDR2 are SEHNR and FQNEAQ (reference sequence). The V segment lost 5 bases and the J segment 14 bases; nucleotides outside the gene matches: 7. The study drew the donors from its approximately 110-subject validation cohort, separate from the roughly 670-subject first cohort. On this clone: Its antigen is currently unknown.

The material sequenced was PBMCs. This clonotype originated in a young woman in good health and CMV-seronegative. The rearrangement uses TRBV7-9 and TRBJ2-1; 12 nucleotides line up with TRBD2. The DNA for the CDR3 is TGTGCCAGCAGCCCCGGACTAGCGGGAAAGGAGTTCTTC. Its translation: CASSPGLAGKEFF.